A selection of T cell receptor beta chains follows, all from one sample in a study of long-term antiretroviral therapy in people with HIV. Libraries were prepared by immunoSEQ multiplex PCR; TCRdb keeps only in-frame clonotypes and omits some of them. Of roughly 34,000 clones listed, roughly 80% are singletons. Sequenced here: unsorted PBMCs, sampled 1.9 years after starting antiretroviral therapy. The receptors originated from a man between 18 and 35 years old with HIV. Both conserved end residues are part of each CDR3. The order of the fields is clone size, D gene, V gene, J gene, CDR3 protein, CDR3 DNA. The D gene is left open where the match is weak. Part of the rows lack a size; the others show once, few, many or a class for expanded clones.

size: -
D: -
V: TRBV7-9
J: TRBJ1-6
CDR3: CASSRQLALHF
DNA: TGTGCCAGCAGCCGTCAATTGGCCCTCCACTTT

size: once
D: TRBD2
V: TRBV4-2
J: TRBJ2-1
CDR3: CASSVSGGAHEQFF
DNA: TGTGCCAGCAGCGTTAGCGGGGGGGCCCATGAGCAGTTCTTC

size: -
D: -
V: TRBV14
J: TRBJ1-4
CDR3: CASSPGTQLFF
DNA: TGTGCCAGCAGCCCCGGGACACAACTGTTTTTT

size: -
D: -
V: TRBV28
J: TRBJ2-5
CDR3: CASSRLGQHTLGGAQYF
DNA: TGTGCCAGCTCGCGTTTGGGACAGCACACTCTGGGGGGGGCCCAGTACTTC

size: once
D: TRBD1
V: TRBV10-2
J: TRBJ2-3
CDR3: CASSAGTGTDTQYF
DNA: TGCGCCAGCAGTGCCGGGACAGGCACAGATACGCAGTATTTT

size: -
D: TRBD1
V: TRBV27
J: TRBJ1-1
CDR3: CASSSQHRQGVGEAFF
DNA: TGTGCCAGCAGTTCTCAACACAGACAGGGTGTGGGTGAAGCTTTCTTT

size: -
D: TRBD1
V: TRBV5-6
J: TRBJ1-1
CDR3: CASSRRGQAFF
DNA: TGTGCCAGCAGCCGGAGGGGGCAAGCTTTCTTT

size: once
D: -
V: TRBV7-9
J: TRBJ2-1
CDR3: CASSGGQGLGFF
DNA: TGTGCCAGCAGCGGAGGGCAAGGGTTGGGGTTCTTC

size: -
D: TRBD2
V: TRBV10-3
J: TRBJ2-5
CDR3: CASLAGEGETQYF
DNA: TGTGCCAGCTTAGCGGGGGAGGGTGAGACCCAGTACTTC

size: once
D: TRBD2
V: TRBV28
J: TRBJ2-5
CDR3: CASSSAGGIQTQYF
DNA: TGTGCCAGCAGTTCAGCGGGGGGGATACAGACCCAGTACTTC

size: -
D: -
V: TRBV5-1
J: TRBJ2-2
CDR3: CASSLKSLANTGELFF
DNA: TGCGCCAGCAGCTTAAAAAGTCTAGCGAACACCGGGGAGCTGTTTTTT

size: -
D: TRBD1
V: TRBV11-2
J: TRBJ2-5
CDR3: CASSTIRGRRQETQYF
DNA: TGTGCCAGCAGCACCATCAGGGGGCGTCGGCAAGAGACCCAGTACTTC

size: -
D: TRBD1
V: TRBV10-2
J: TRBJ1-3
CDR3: CASRGQGSSGNTIYF
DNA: TGCGCCAGCAGAGGACAGGGATCCTCTGGAAACACCATATATTTT

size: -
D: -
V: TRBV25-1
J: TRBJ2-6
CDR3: CASSPHTTGQSRANVLTF
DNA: TGTGCCAGCAGTCCTCACACAACTGGACAAAGTCGGGCCAACGTCCTGACTTTC

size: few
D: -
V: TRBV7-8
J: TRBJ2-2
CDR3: CASSLAGQFTGELFF
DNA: TGTGCCAGCAGCTTAGCGGGGCAGTTCACCGGGGAGCTGTTTTTT

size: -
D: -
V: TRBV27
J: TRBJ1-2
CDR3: CASSPAKEDGYTF
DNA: TGTGCCAGCAGTCCCGCCAAGGAGGATGGCTACACCTTC